This T cell receptor (beta chain) was recovered during a study of blood T cell repertoires in COVID-19. Overall study context: The study drew acute and convalescent COVID-19 samples from the United States, Italy and Spain. Sources were T cells, B-cell-depleted T cells, or PBMCs; the material itself was cDNA or gDNA.

In the original workflow: Amplified reference gene primers provided the basis for estimating nucleated cell counts. Clones were sequenced by immunoSEQ multiplex PCR, and TCRdb holds only the in-frame ones, with some missing. V, J and clone size were drawn from that table, and D and trimming were deduced from the DNA. The sample consists of tens of thousands of clones, approximately 80% of them appearing once. Trimming cost V 4 bases and J 7 bases, with 15 bases left between them. The CDR3 loop spans 13 amino acids. Germline V CDR1 and CDR2: SGHDT, YYEEEE. The specimen sequenced was peripheral blood. The chain couples TRBV5-6 to TRBJ2-7; possibly TRBD2 for D (6 bases). The TCR sequence derives from an older man with acute or convalescent COVID-19. CDR3 coding DNA: TGTGCCAGCAGCCCAGCGGGCCTCTGGGAGCAGTACTTC. Translating gives CASSPAGLWEQYF.